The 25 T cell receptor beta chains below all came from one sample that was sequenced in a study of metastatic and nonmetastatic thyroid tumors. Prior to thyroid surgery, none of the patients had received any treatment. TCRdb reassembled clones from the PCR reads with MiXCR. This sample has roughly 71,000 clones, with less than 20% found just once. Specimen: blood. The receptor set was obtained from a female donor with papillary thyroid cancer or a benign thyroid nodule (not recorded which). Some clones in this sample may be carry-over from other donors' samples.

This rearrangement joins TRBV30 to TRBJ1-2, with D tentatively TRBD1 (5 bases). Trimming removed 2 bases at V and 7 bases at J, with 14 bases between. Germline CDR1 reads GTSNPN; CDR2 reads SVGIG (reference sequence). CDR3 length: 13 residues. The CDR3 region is CAWSRDALSGYTF. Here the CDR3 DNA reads TGTGCCTGGAGTCGGGACGCCCTTAGTGGCTACACCTTC.

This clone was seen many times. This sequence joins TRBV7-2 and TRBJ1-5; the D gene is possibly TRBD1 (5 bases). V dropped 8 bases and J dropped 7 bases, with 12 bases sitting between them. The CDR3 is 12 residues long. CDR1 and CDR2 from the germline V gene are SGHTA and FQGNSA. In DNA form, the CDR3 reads TGTGCCAGCGCTGGGGGTAACCAGCCCCAGCATTTT. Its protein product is CASAGGNQPQHF.

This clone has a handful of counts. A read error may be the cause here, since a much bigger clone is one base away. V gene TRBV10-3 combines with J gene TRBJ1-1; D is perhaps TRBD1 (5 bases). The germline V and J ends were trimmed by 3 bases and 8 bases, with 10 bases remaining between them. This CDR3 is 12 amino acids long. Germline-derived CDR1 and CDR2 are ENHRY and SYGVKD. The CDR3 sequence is CAISDQAGEAFF. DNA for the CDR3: TGTGCCATCAGTGACCAGGCAGGGGAAGCTTTCTTT.

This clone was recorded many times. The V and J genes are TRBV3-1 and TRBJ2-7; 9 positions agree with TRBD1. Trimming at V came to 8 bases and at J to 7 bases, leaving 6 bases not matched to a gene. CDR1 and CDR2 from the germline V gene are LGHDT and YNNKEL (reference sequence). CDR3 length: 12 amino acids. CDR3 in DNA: TGTGCCAGCGGAGGACAGGGGAATGAGCAGTACTTC. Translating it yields CASGGQGNEQYF.

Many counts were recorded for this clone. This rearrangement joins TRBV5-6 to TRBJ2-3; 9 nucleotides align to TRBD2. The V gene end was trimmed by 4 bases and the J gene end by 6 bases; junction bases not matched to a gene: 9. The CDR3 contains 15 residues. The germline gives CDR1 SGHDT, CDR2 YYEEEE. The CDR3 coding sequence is TGTGCCAGCAGCCGGAGAGGGACTAGCCGTGATACGCAGTATTTT. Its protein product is CASSRRGTSRDTQYF.

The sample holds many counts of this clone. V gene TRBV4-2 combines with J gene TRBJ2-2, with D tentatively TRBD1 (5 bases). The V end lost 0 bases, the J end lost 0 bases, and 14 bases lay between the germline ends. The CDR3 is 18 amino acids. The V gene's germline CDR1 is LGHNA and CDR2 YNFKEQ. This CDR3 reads CASSQEGVTSSNTGELFF. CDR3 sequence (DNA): TGTGCCAGCAGCCAAGAAGGGGTGACATCCTCGAACACCGGGGAGCTGTTTTTT.

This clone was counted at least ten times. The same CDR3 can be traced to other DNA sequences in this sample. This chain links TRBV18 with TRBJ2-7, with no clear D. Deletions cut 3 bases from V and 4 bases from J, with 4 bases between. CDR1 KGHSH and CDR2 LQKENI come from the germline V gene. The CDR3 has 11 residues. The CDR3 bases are TGTGCCAGCTCACCCGGGTACGAGCAGTACTTC. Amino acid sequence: CASSPGYEQYF.

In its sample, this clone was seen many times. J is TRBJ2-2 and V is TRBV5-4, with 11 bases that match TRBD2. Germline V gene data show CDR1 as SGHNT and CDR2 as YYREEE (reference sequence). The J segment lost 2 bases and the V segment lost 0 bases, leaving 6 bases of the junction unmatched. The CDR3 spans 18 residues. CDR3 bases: TGTGCCAGCAGCTTGGCGGGTAGCGGGAGGGGAAACACCGGGGAGCTGTTTTTT. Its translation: CASSLAGSGRGNTGELFF. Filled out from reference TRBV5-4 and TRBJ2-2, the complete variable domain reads ETGVTQSPTHLIKTRGQQVTLRCSSQSGHNTVSWYQQALGQGPQFIFQYYREEENGRGNFPPRFSGLQFPNYSSELNVNALELDDSALYLCASSLAGSGRGNTGELFFGEGSRLTVL.

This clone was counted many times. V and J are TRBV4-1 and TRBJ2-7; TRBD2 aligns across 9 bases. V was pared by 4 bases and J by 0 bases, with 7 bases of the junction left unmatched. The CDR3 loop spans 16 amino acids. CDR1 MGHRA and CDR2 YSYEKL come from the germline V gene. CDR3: CASSLRLAAGSYEQYF. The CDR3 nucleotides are TGCGCCAGCAGCCTCCGACTAGCGGCCGGCTCCTACGAGCAGTACTTC.

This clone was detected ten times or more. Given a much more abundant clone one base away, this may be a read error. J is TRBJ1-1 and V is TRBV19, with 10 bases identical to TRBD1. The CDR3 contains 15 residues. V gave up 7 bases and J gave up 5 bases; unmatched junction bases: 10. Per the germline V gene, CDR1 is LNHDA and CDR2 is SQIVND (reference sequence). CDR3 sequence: CASIKRQGAYTEAFF. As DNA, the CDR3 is TGTGCCAGTATTAAACGACAGGGGGCTTATACTGAAGCTTTCTTT.

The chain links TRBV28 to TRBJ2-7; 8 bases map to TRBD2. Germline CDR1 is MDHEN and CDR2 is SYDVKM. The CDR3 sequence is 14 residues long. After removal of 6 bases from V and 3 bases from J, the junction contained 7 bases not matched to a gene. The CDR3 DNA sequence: TGTGCCAGCAGCGACAGCGGGAGTTTCTACGAGCAGTACTTC. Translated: CASSDSGSFYEQYF.

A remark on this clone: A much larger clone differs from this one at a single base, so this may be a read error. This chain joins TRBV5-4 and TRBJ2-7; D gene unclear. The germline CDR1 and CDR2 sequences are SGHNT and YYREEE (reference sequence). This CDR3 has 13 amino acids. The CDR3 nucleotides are TGTGTCAGCAGCTTAGGCAGCTCCTACGAGCAGTACTTC. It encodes CVSSLGSSYEQYF.

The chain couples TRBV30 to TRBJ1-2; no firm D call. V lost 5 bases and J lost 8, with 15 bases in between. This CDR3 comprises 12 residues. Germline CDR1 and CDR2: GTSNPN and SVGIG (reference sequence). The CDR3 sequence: CAWDGTSGGYTF. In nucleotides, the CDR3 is TGTGCCTGGGATGGTACCTCGGGCGGCTACACCTTC.

In DNA, the CDR3 is TGCAGTGCTCTGGACAGGGGGGATTCACCCCTCCACTTT. This gives the protein CSALDRGDSPLHF. The chain has TRBV20-1 and TRBJ1-6; 10 bases are shared with TRBD1. CDR1 and CDR2 (germline): DFQATT, SNEGSKA (reference sequence). The V gene end was trimmed by 5 bases and the J gene end by 8 bases; junction bases not matched to a gene: 3. This CDR3 region has 13 residues.

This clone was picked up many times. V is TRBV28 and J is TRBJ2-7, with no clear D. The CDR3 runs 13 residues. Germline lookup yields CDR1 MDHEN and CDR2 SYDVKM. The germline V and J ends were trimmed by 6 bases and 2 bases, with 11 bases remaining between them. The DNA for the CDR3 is TGTGCCAGCAGCCCACACGGCCCCTACGAGCAGTACTTC. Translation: CASSPHGPYEQYF. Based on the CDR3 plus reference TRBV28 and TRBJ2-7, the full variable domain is DVKVTQSSRYLVKRTGEKVFLECVQDMDHENMFWYRQDPGLGLRLIYFSYDVKMKEKGDIPEGYSVSREKKERFSLILESASTNQTSMYLCASSPHGPYEQYFGPGTRLTVT.

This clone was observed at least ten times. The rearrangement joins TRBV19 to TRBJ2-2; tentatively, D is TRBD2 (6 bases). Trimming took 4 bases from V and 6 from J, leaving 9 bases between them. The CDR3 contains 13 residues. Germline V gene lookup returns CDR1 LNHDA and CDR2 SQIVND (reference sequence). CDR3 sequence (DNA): TGTGCCAGTAGTACGGGAGAGGCCGGGGAGCTGTTTTTT. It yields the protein CASSTGEAGELFF.

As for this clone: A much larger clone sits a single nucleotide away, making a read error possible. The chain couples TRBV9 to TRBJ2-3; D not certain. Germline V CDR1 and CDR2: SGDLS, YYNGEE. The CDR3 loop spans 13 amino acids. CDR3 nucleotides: TGTGCCAGCAGCTTAGCCGGAACAGATACGCAATATTTT. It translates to CASSLAGTDTQYF.

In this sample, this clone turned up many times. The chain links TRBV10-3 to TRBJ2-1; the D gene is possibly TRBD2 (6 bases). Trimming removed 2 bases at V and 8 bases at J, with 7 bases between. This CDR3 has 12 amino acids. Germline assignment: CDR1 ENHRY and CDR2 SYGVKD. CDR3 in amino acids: CAISEPGDEQFF. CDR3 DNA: TGTGCCATCAGTGAGCCGGGGGATGAGCAGTTCTTC.

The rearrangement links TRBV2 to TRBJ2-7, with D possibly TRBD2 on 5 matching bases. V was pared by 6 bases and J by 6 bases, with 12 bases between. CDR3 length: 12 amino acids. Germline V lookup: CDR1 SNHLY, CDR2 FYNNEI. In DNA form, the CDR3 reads TGTGCCAGCAGGGACTGGCTGGGCGAGCAGTACTTC. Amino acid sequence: CASRDWLGEQYF.

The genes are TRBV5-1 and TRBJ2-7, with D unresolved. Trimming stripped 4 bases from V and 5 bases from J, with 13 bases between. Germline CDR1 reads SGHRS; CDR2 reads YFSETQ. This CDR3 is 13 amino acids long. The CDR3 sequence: CASSPRSGDEQYF. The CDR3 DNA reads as TGCGCCAGCAGCCCGAGATCCGGAGACGAGCAGTACTTC.

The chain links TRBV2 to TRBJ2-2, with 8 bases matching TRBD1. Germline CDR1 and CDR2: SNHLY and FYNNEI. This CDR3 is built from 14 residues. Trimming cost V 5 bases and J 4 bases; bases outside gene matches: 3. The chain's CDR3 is CASSFDRGTGELFF. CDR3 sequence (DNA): TGTGCCAGCAGTTTCGACAGGGGCACCGGGGAGCTGTTTTTT.

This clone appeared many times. The CDR3 protein is CASSRDGQIQYF. CDR3 sequence (DNA): TGCGCCAGCAGCCGCGACGGACAGATCCAGTACTTC. The J gene is TRBJ2-5, the V gene TRBV5-1; perhaps TRBD1 as D (6 bases). Germline V CDR1 and CDR2: SGHRS, YFSETQ. This CDR3 contains 12 residues. V gave up 4 bases and J gave up 10 bases, with 14 bases separating them.

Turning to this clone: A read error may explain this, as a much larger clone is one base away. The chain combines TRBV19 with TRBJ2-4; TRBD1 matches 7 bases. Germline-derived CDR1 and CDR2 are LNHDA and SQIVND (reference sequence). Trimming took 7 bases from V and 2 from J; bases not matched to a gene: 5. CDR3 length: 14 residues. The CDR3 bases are TGTGCCAGTAACTCAGGGGGTACCAAAAACATTCAGTACTTC. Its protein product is CASNSGGTKNIQYF.

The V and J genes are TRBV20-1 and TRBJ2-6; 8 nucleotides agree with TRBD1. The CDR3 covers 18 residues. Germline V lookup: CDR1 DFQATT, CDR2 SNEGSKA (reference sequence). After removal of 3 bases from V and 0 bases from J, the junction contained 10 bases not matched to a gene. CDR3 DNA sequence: TGCAGTGCTAGGGCGACAGGGGCGTCTTCCTCTGGGGCCAACGTCCTGACTTTC. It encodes CSARATGASSSGANVLTF.

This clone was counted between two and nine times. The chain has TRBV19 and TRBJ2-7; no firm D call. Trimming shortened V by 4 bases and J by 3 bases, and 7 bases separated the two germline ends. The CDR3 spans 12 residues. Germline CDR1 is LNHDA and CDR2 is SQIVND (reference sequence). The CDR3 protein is CASSRLGYEQYF. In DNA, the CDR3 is TGTGCCAGTAGTAGACTTGGCTACGAGCAGTACTTC.